The subject of this entry is one T cell receptor beta chain. Separation from the roughly 670-subject first cohort characterized the roughly 110-subject validation cohort, to which the donors belonged. The data stem from a study of cytomegalovirus exposure and HLA in healthy donors. The V gene's germline CDR1 is SGHDN and CDR2 FVKESK. Trimming removed 4 bases at V and 3 bases at J, with 15 bases between. This CDR3 spans 16 amino acids. The method was immunoSEQ multiplex PCR; TCRdb's version includes in-frame clones alone and lacks a portion of them. Among approximately 150,000 clones listed, just under 85% were seen once.

This clonotype was sampled from a man younger than 40 in good health and CMV-seropositive. Sequencing was performed on PBMCs. V and J are TRBV14 and TRBJ1-4, with a tentative D call TRBD1 (6 bases). The CDR3 DNA follows: TGTGCCAGCAGCCCCTACAGGGACCGTTCTAATGAAAAACTGTTTTTT. This gives the protein CASSPYRDRSNEKLFF.